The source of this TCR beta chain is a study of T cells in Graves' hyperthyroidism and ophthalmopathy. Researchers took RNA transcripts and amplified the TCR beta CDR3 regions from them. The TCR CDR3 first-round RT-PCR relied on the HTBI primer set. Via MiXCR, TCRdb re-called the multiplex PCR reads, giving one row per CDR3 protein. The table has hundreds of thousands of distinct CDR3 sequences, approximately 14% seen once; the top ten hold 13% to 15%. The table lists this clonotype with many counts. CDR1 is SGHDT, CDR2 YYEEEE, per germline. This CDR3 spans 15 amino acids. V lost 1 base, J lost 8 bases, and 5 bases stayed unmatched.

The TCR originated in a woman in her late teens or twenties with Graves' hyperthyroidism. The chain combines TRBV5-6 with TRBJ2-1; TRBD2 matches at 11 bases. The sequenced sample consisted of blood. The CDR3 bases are TGTGCCAGCAGCTTGTTAGCGGGAGGGCCTGATGAGCAGTTCTTC. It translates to CASSLLAGGPDEQFF.